This is a list of T cell receptor beta chains from one sample in a study of OX40 agonist ivuxolimab in advanced cancers. Sequencing used immunoSEQ multiplex PCR; TCRdb keeps in-frame clones, though not all of them. Here the sample spans 25,000 to 30,000 clones, approximately 78% being singletons. The sample consisted of CD4+ or CD8+ T cells sorted from blood, taken in a trial of the OX40 agonist ivuxolimab. The receptors derive from an adult with an advanced solid tumor such as melanoma, head and neck, liver or kidney cancer. The CDR3 runs from the conserved cysteine through the conserved F or W. The order of the fields is V gene, clone size, D gene, J gene, CDR3 DNA, CDR3 protein. The D gene is left open where the match is weak. Rows give clone size only sometimes, using once, few, many, or a class for an expanded clone.

V: TRBV7-9; size: medium-sized; D: TRBD2; J: TRBJ2-3; DNA: TGTGCCAGCAGCTCCCCAGAGGCTAGCGGGGGAACTAGCACAGATACGCAGTATTTT; CDR3: CASSSPEASGGTSTDTQYF
V: TRBV6-4; size: NA; D: NA; J: TRBJ2-2; DNA: TGTGCCAGCAGTGAAATAGATACCGGGGAGCTGTTTTTT; CDR3: CASSEIDTGELFF
V: TRBV25-1; size: NA; D: NA; J: TRBJ2-3; DNA: TGTGCCAGCAGTGAATGGCTAGCTTCGGGGGCGGATACGCAGTATTTT; CDR3: CASSEWLASGADTQYF
V: TRBV7-3; size: once; D: NA; J: TRBJ1-5; DNA: TGTGCCAGCAGCTTACGGGGAGGGACGGGACAGCCCCAGCATTTT; CDR3: CASSLRGGTGQPQHF
V: TRBV5-6; size: NA; D: TRBD1; J: TRBJ2-7; DNA: TGTGCCAGCAGCTTGGATCCGGGACAGTCCTACGAGCAGTACTTC; CDR3: CASSLDPGQSYEQYF
V: TRBV9; size: NA; D: NA; J: TRBJ2-7; DNA: TGTGCCAGCAGCCTTGGACAGACTTACTACGAGCAGTACTTC; CDR3: CASSLGQTYYEQYF
V: TRBV6-4; size: NA; D: NA; J: TRBJ2-2; DNA: TGTGCCAGCAGCGAAACAGCGAACACCGGGGAGCTGTTTTTT; CDR3: CASSETANTGELFF
V: TRBV19; size: NA; D: TRBD2; J: TRBJ2-3; DNA: TGTGCCAGTACCTTTAGCGGGGCCTCGACAGATACGCAGTATTTT; CDR3: CASTFSGASTDTQYF
V: TRBV19; size: NA; D: NA; J: TRBJ2-5; DNA: TGTGCCAGTAGTATCCCGGACGGCGCCCAAGAGACCCAGTACTTC; CDR3: CASSIPDGAQETQYF
V: TRBV19; size: medium-sized; D: TRBD2; J: TRBJ2-7; DNA: TGTGCCAGTAGTCCGGGACTAGCGGGAGGCTACGAGCAGTACTTC; CDR3: CASSPGLAGGYEQYF
V: TRBV7-9; size: NA; D: NA; J: TRBJ2-1; DNA: TGTGCCAGCAGCTTCGCAGGGGCGGGCAATGAGCAGTTCTTC; CDR3: CASSFAGAGNEQFF
V: TRBV6-4; size: NA; D: NA; J: TRBJ2-2; DNA: TGTGCCAGCAGTGACTCGCAGGACACCGGGGAGCTGTTTTTT; CDR3: CASSDSQDTGELFF
V: TRBV27; size: NA; D: NA; J: TRBJ1-2; DNA: TGTGCCAGCAGTTTATTCGGGTCTCCTATGGGGTATGGCTACACCTTC; CDR3: CASSLFGSPMGYGYTF
V: TRBV5-6; size: NA; D: NA; J: TRBJ2-2; DNA: TGTGCCAGCAGCCTCCGACCGGGCAACACCGGGGAGCTGTTTTTT; CDR3: CASSLRPGNTGELFF
V: TRBV5-8; size: NA; D: TRBD1; J: TRBJ2-7; DNA: TGTGCCAGCAGCGTGGGACAGGGGGCTGTCGAGCAGTACTTC; CDR3: CASSVGQGAVEQYF
V: TRBV11-2; size: once; D: NA; J: TRBJ1-1; DNA: TGTGCCAGCAGCTTATTCAGGGGGAACACTGAAGCTTTCTTT; CDR3: CASSLFRGNTEAFF
V: TRBV11-1; size: NA; D: NA; J: TRBJ2-1; DNA: TGTGCCAGCAGCTTAGATGGTTTGCAGTTCTTC; CDR3: CASSLDGLQFF
V: TRBV28; size: NA; D: NA; J: TRBJ1-5; DNA: TGTGCCAGCAGTTCGCCGGGTCGAAATCAGCCCCAGCATTTT; CDR3: CASSSPGRNQPQHF
V: TRBV14; size: few; D: NA; J: TRBJ2-1; DNA: TGTGCCAGCAGCCAAGAGGGACGCATCTACAATGAGCAGTTCTTC; CDR3: CASSQEGRIYNEQFF
V: TRBV28; size: medium-sized; D: NA; J: TRBJ1-1; DNA: TGTGCCAGCAGTTTAGGGGGGGACACTGAAGCTTTCTTT; CDR3: CASSLGGDTEAFF
V: TRBV6-1; size: once; D: NA; J: TRBJ1-4; DNA: TGTGCCAGCAGTGAAGCGCTTCTGGCCGTGACTAATGAAAAACTGTTTTTT; CDR3: CASSEALLAVTNEKLFF
V: TRBV5-1; size: NA; D: NA; J: TRBJ2-1; DNA: TGCGCCAGCAGCTTCAGGGGATCGGACAATGAGCAGTTCTTC; CDR3: CASSFRGSDNEQFF
V: TRBV4-1; size: NA; D: NA; J: TRBJ2-1; DNA: TGCGCCAGCAGCCTTTCATCCGGGAATGAGCAGTTCTTC; CDR3: CASSLSSGNEQFF
V: TRBV5-1; size: once; D: NA; J: TRBJ2-3; DNA: TGCGCCAGCAGCTCTTCCAGGGTATCCACAGATACGCAGTATTTT; CDR3: CASSSSRVSTDTQYF
V: TRBV7-9; size: few; D: NA; J: TRBJ2-1; DNA: TGTGCCAGCTCGAATGAGCAGTTCTTC; CDR3: CASSNEQFF
V: TRBV5-6; size: NA; D: TRBD2; J: TRBJ2-5; DNA: TGTGCCAGCAGCTCTCGAGGGGCGGGAGAGTGGTGGGAGACCCAGTACTTC; CDR3: CASSSRGAGEWWETQYF
V: TRBV25-1; size: NA; D: NA; J: TRBJ1-1; DNA: TGTGCCAGCAGTGAATACCCGAACACTGAAGCTTTCTTT; CDR3: CASSEYPNTEAFF
V: TRBV7-9; size: few; D: NA; J: TRBJ2-7; DNA: TGTGCCAGCAGCTTAGAGGCAGGGCCCTACGAGCAGTACTTC; CDR3: CASSLEAGPYEQYF
V: TRBV6-1; size: large; D: NA; J: TRBJ2-4; DNA: TGTGCCAGCAGTGAAGTGGCCGGGGACATAAACATTCAGTACTTC; CDR3: CASSEVAGDINIQYF
V: TRBV11-2; size: NA; D: TRBD1; J: TRBJ2-1; DNA: TGTGCCAGCAGCTCCGGACAGGGCGCGTTTTACAATGAGCAGTTCTTC; CDR3: CASSSGQGAFYNEQFF
V: TRBV30; size: few; D: NA; J: TRBJ2-7; DNA: TGTGCCTGGAGTGCAGACTACGAGCAGTACTTC; CDR3: CAWSADYEQYF
V: TRBV6-5; size: NA; D: NA; J: TRBJ1-1; DNA: TGTGCCAGCGGCCTCCGAGGCCGAGGAAACACTGAAGCTTTCTTT; CDR3: CASGLRGRGNTEAFF
V: TRBV5-6; size: NA; D: NA; J: TRBJ2-7; DNA: TGTGCCAGCAGTGGGGAGAAGCAGTACTTC; CDR3: CASSGEKQYF
V: TRBV27; size: few; D: TRBD1; J: TRBJ2-7; DNA: TGTGCCAGCAGCCCGGACAGGGACTACGAGCAGTACTTC; CDR3: CASSPDRDYEQYF
V: TRBV28; size: NA; D: NA; J: TRBJ1-6; DNA: TGTGCCAGCACCCGATTAAGCGGGCAGTTTAATTCACCCCTCCACTTT; CDR3: CASTRLSGQFNSPLHF
V: TRBV29-1; size: NA; D: TRBD2; J: TRBJ2-3; DNA: TGCAGCGTTGATGCGGGGGGGATTCATACGCAGTATTTT; CDR3: CSVDAGGIHTQYF
V: TRBV5-1; size: NA; D: NA; J: TRBJ2-7; DNA: TGCGCCAGCAGCGCTCAGGGTCCCCTCGAGCAGTACTTC; CDR3: CASSAQGPLEQYF
V: TRBV28; size: NA; D: TRBD2; J: TRBJ2-1; DNA: TGTGCCAGCAGTTTAGGGACTAGCGGGGGGGCCGGTGAGCAGTTCTTC; CDR3: CASSLGTSGGAGEQFF
V: TRBV7-2; size: once; D: TRBD2; J: TRBJ2-1; DNA: TGTGCCAGCAGCTTAGGAGGGTCTAGCGGGAGTAATGAGCAGTTCTTC; CDR3: CASSLGGSSGSNEQFF
V: TRBV6-5; size: NA; D: TRBD2; J: TRBJ2-1; DNA: TGTGCCAGCAGTTACGGACTAGCGGGCTACTACAATGAGCAGTTCTTC; CDR3: CASSYGLAGYYNEQFF
V: TRBV6-1; size: NA; D: TRBD2; J: TRBJ2-5; DNA: TGTGCCAGTATTAAGACTAGCGGGACCCCAGGGACCCAGTACTTC; CDR3: CASIKTSGTPGTQYF
V: TRBV7-2; size: NA; D: NA; J: TRBJ1-1; DNA: TGTGCCAGCAGCTTATTGGGGAGGCAATTCGCTGAAGCTTTCTTT; CDR3: CASSLLGRQFAEAFF
V: TRBV9; size: NA; D: NA; J: TRBJ1-1; DNA: TGTGCCAGCAGCGTAGAACAGGTGAACACTGAAGCTTTCTTT; CDR3: CASSVEQVNTEAFF
V: TRBV7-3; size: NA; D: TRBD1; J: TRBJ2-7; DNA: TGTGCCAGCAGCTTGGGGGCAGGGGGTCGATACGAGCAGTACTTC; CDR3: CASSLGAGGRYEQYF
V: TRBV19; size: NA; D: TRBD1; J: TRBJ2-6; DNA: TGTGCCAGTAGTATGTCAGGGGGCTCTGGGGCCAACGTCCTGACTTTC; CDR3: CASSMSGGSGANVLTF
V: TRBV2; size: NA; D: TRBD1; J: TRBJ1-1; DNA: TGTGCCAGCAGTGACGATACAGGGGACACTGAAGCTTTCTTT; CDR3: CASSDDTGDTEAFF